One and the same sample provided the 20 T cell receptor beta chains below, sequenced in a study of post-analysis software for immune sequencing data. Their cognate antigens are unknown. Study-wide points: When patients were compared with controls, 4 or 5 TRBV segments were more frequent, TRBV5-6, TRBV5-1 and TRBV20-1 among them.

Unique molecular identifiers were present in the TCR beta cDNA libraries. MiXCR, run by TCRdb on the PCR reads, gives a single entry per CDR3 protein. Here the sample spans about 760,000 distinct CDR3 sequences, about 27% being singletons. The sample taken for sequencing was blood. The receptor set was obtained from a girl aged 10 to 17 with multiple sclerosis.

The CDR3 protein is CASSPTSGSYTEQFF. In DNA, the CDR3 is TGTGCCAGCAGCCCTACTAGCGGGAGCTATACTGAGCAGTTCTTC. The J gene is TRBJ2-1, the V gene TRBV14, with 11 nucleotides matching TRBD2. Trimming cost V 4 bases and J 9 bases; bases outside gene matches: 8. The CDR3 loop spans 15 amino acids. Germline V gives CDR1 SGHDN, CDR2 FVKESK.

The chain couples TRBV7-2 to TRBJ2-5; D unresolved. The last part of the DNA fits TRBJ2-1 better; the J call may be wrong. This CDR3 contains 13 residues. Germline V gene data show CDR1 as SGHTA and CDR2 as FQGNSA. The CDR3 here is CASSRANQETQFF. In DNA form, the CDR3 reads TGTGCCAGCTCCCGGGCCAATCAAGAGACCCAGTTCTTC.

The J gene is TRBJ1-6, the V gene TRBV20-1, with D tentatively TRBD1 (5 bases). V was trimmed by 6 bases and J by 6 bases, leaving 18 bases between them. Per germline, CDR1 DFQATT and CDR2 SNEGSKA (reference sequence). CDR3 length: 15 amino acids. The CDR3 DNA reads as TGCAGTGCAAGGTCGGGGTGGGGCTTTAATTCACCCCTCCACTTT. Translating it yields CSARSGWGFNSPLHF.

This clonotype showed up just a few times. The chain recombines TRBV15 with TRBJ2-3, with a weak D call TRBD1 (5 bases). The CDR3 loop spans 16 amino acids. V dropped 5 bases and J dropped 6 bases, with 21 bases sitting between them. Germline V CDR1 and CDR2: LNHNV, YYDKDF (reference sequence). The CDR3 protein is CATSPGGRAPVDTQYF. In nucleotides, the CDR3 is TGTGCCACCAGCCCCGGCGGCAGGGCACCAGTTGATACGCAGTATTTT.

This clonotype was detected once. The chain recombines TRBV11-2 with TRBJ2-3; D is possibly TRBD1 or TRBD2 (6 bases each). CDR3 length: 17 amino acids. V dropped 3 bases and J dropped 3 bases, with 19 bases sitting between them. The germline CDR1 and CDR2 sequences are SGHAT and FQNNGV. CDR3 in amino acids: CASSFPPEGVSTDTQYF. The CDR3 DNA reads as TGTGCCAGCAGCTTCCCCCCGGAGGGGGTTAGTACAGATACGCAGTATTTT.

The chain recombines TRBV7-7 with TRBJ2-2, with D perhaps TRBD2 (6 bases). The CDR3 loop spans 13 amino acids. The V end lost 11 bases, the J end lost 7 bases, and 17 bases lay between the germline ends. Per the germline V gene, CDR1 is SSHAT and CDR2 is FNYEAQ (reference sequence). The CDR3 DNA is TGTGCCTCGGGGGTCGGAACGTTCGGGGAGCTGTTTTTT. Protein sequence: CASGVGTFGELFF.

This clonotype was seen a handful of times. Germline and junction disagree at one end, which may indicate a read error. The CDR3 loop is CASSERRIGVVNTEAFF. In DNA, the CDR3 is TGTGCCAGCAGTGAACGGCGGATAGGGGTTGTGAATACTGAAGCTTTCTTT. The rearrangement links TRBV6-1 to TRBJ1-1; D possibly corresponds to TRBD1 (5 bases). Per germline, CDR1 MNHNS and CDR2 SASEGT. The CDR3 runs to 17 residues.

Of note for this clonotype: Being one base from a much bigger clone, this may be a read error. The V gene is TRBV6-5, the J gene TRBJ2-3; maybe TRBD1 (5 bases). Germline V gene lookup returns CDR1 MNHEY and CDR2 SVGAGI. This CDR3 region has 14 residues. The DNA of the CDR3 is TGTGCCAGCAGAAACACAGGTCCTTCAGATATGCAGTATTTT. This translates into CASRNTGPSDMQYF.

This clonotype was seen more than once but under ten times. The chain recombines TRBV7-9 with TRBJ2-1; 8 positions agree with TRBD1. Trimming removed 10 bases from V and 8 bases from J; junction bases left unmatched: 13. This CDR3 has 14 amino acids. Germline V gene data show CDR1 as SEHNR and CDR2 as FQNEAQ (reference sequence). Here the CDR3 DNA reads TGTGCCATTACAGCTATGGGACAGGCACATGAGCAGTTCTTC. This gives the protein CAITAMGQAHEQFF. Combining the CDR3 with reference TRBV7-9 and TRBJ2-1 gives the whole variable domain DTGVSQNPRHKITKRGQNVTFRCDPISEHNRLYWYRQTLGQGPEFLTYFQNEAQLEKSRLLSDRFSAERPKGSFSTLEIQRTEQGDSAMYLCAITAMGQAHEQFFGPGTRLTVL.

V and J are TRBV6-5 and TRBJ2-4; the D gene could be TRBD1 or TRBD2 (5 bases each). V was cut by 8 bases and J by 2 bases, with 13 bases left in between. The CDR3 loop spans 14 amino acids. Germline V gene sequence: CDR1 MNHEY, CDR2 SVGAGI. The CDR3 reads CASEEEGSKNIQYF. CDR3 coding DNA: TGTGCCAGCGAGGAAGAGGGGTCCAAAAACATTCAGTACTTC.

The chain carries TRBV10-2 and TRBJ1-2; no firm D call. V was cut by 6 bases and J by 6 bases, with 17 bases left in between. Looked up from germline, CDR1 is WSHSY and CDR2 is SAAADI. The CDR3 has 14 residues. The CDR3 loop is CASRERARSDGYTF. CDR3 sequence (DNA): TGCGCCAGCAGGGAGAGAGCGAGGAGCGATGGCTACACCTTC.

This clonotype has a handful of counts. The genes are TRBV20-1 and TRBJ1-2; no clear D. The germline V gene has CDR1 DFQATT and CDR2 SNEGSKA (reference sequence). Trimming took 6 bases from V and 4 from J, leaving 15 bases between them. The CDR3 is 13 amino acids. The CDR3 spells CSAKTPAIYGYTF. The CDR3 bases are TGCAGTGCCAAGACCCCAGCGATCTATGGCTACACCTTC.

This clonotype was observed a few times. The chain combines TRBV20-1 with TRBJ1-5, with 7 bases fitting TRBD1. V was pared by 3 bases and J by 1 base, with 18 bases of the junction left unmatched. The CDR3 spans 19 residues. The germline CDR1 and CDR2 sequences are DFQATT and SNEGSKA (reference sequence). The CDR3 region is CSASEAPGRGRLSNQPQHF. CDR3 DNA sequence: TGCAGTGCTAGCGAGGCCCCTGGGAGGGGGCGATTGAGCAATCAGCCCCAGCATTTT.

This clonotype was observed a few times. The chain has TRBV6-6 and TRBJ2-5; D might be TRBD1 (5 bases). Germline V gives CDR1 MNHNY, CDR2 SVGAGI (reference sequence). V gave up 7 bases and J gave up 1 base, with 16 bases separating them. This CDR3 is built from 15 residues. This CDR3 is CASNDAARAQETQYF. CDR3 bases: TGTGCCAGCAACGACGCAGCCAGGGCCCAAGAGACCCAGTACTTC.

J is TRBJ2-3 and V is TRBV20-1; D is possibly TRBD1 or TRBD2 (5 bases each). This CDR3 has 14 amino acids. From germline, CDR1 is DFQATT and CDR2 SNEGSKA (reference sequence). V shed 1 base and J shed 6 bases, with 14 bases lying between them. The chain's CDR3 is CSARVGTGIDTQYF. CDR3 nucleotide sequence: TGCAGTGCTAGAGTCGGGACGGGGATTGATACGCAGTATTTT.

The J gene is TRBJ2-3, the V gene TRBV5-5, with D perhaps assigned TRBD1 or TRBD2 (5 bases each). Germline CDR1 is SGHKS and CDR2 is YYEKEE (reference sequence). The CDR3 sequence is 15 residues long. The V gene lost 6 bases and the J gene lost 3 bases, with 17 bases spanning the gap. The CDR3 nucleotides are TGTGCCAGCAACTGGTTCCCGGGACCGACAGATACGCAGTATTTT. It specifies CASNWFPGPTDTQYF.

The chain uses TRBV18 and TRBJ2-5, with a possible D match to TRBD1 (5 bases). CDR3 length equals 12 residues. Trimming cost V 2 bases and J 11 bases, with 12 bases left between them. CDR1 and CDR2 from the germline V gene are KGHSH and LQKENI. The CDR3: CASSPRQPEQYF. CDR3 nucleotide sequence: TGTGCCAGCTCACCAAGACAGCCCGAACAGTACTTC.

This clonotype was counted only a few times. The CDR3 protein is CASSQVRQREDTQYF. CDR3 in DNA: TGCGCCAGCAGCCAAGTTCGACAACGGGAAGATACGCAGTATTTT. The rearrangement uses TRBV4-1 and TRBJ2-3, with a weak D call TRBD2 (5 bases). Germline V gene lookup returns CDR1 MGHRA and CDR2 YSYEKL. The CDR3 extends over 15 amino acids. V was trimmed by 1 base and J by 5 bases, leaving 13 bases between them.

The gene calls are TRBV5-5 and TRBJ1-5; no definite D call. Germline V gives CDR1 SGHKS, CDR2 YYEKEE (reference sequence). The CDR3 loop spans 17 amino acids. Deletions cut 0 bases from V and 1 base from J, with 14 bases between. The CDR3 here is CASSLEYGRPSNQPQHF. DNA of the CDR3: TGTGCCAGCAGCTTGGAATACGGGAGGCCAAGCAATCAGCCCCAGCATTTT.

The V and J genes are TRBV12-3 or TRBV12-4 and TRBJ2-2; tentative D call: TRBD1 (6 bases). V was pared by 7 bases and J by 0 bases, with 24 bases between. The length of the CDR3 is 19 residues. CDR3 protein: CASNSVNPLGTSNTGELFF. CDR3 sequence (DNA): TGTGCCAGCAACTCCGTGAACCCCCTGGGGACATCGAACACCGGGGAGCTGTTTTTT.